Following are 21 T cell receptor beta chains from one sample sequenced in a study of cytomegalovirus exposure and HLA in healthy donors. Generated by immunoSEQ multiplex PCR, the TCRdb table keeps only in-frame clones and is missing some. The sample has 130,000 to 150,000 clones; 80% to 90% are singletons. The specimen was PBMCs. These receptors originate from a woman younger than 35 in good health and CMV-seropositive.

V is TRBV10-3 and J is TRBJ1-6, with TRBD1 as a possible D gene (6 bases). The ends were cut back, 6 bases at V and 14 bases at J, with 17 bases in the middle. The CDR3 is made up of 13 amino acids. CDR1 and CDR2 from the germline V gene are ENHRY and SYGVKD. The CDR3 sequence is CAIRRDRSEALHF. The CDR3 DNA reads as TGTGCCATCAGGCGCGACAGGTCTGAGGCCCTCCACTTT.

The chain joins TRBV5-1 to TRBJ1-1, with D possibly TRBD1 on 6 matching bases. Trimming took off 0 bases at V and 10 bases at J, with 13 bases between the two ends. CDR1 is SGHRS, CDR2 YFSETQ, per germline. There are 13 residues in the CDR3. CDR3 DNA: TGCGCCAGCAGCTTGGACAGGGTGGAAGGAGCTTTCTTT. Protein sequence: CASSLDRVEGAFF.

The rearrangement uses TRBV5-5 and TRBJ2-1; the match to TRBD2 covers 7 bases. The CDR3 extends over 14 amino acids. Germline assignment: CDR1 SGHKS and CDR2 YYEKEE (reference sequence). Trimming removed 4 bases from V and 8 bases from J; junction bases left unmatched: 9. The CDR3 here is CASSREVGADEQFF. CDR3 nucleotides: TGTGCCAGCAGCCGGGAGGTGGGAGCGGATGAGCAGTTCTTC.

This clone was recorded only once. The gene calls are TRBV5-1 and TRBJ2-1; TRBD2 agrees at 7 bases. V shed 0 bases and J 6 bases; nucleotides not matched to a gene: 3. The CDR3 totals 14 residues. Germline CDR1 is SGHRS and CDR2 is YFSETQ. The CDR3 here is CASSLAPGGNEQFF. CDR3 in DNA: TGCGCCAGCAGCTTGGCCCCGGGGGGCAATGAGCAGTTCTTC.

The chain uses TRBV15 and TRBJ1-1; D unclear. The germline V gene has CDR1 LNHNV and CDR2 YYDKDF (reference sequence). Trimming took off 1 base at V and 5 bases at J, with 5 bases between the two ends. This CDR3 has 12 amino acids. The CDR3: CATSRALTEAFF. In DNA form, the CDR3 reads TGTGCCACCAGCAGAGCTTTGACTGAAGCTTTCTTT.

This chain connects TRBV29-1 to TRBJ2-3; 7 bases are a match to TRBD1. This CDR3 comprises 13 residues. Germline assignment: CDR1 SQVTM and CDR2 ANQGSEA. V lost 4 bases to trimming and J lost 4 bases; unmatched junction nucleotides: 5. CDR3 in amino acids: CSVATGVADTQYF. In DNA form, the CDR3 reads TGCAGCGTTGCTACAGGGGTAGCAGATACGCAGTATTTT.

About this clone: The same CDR3 arises from other DNA sequences in this sample as well. Written as DNA, the CDR3 is TGTGCCAGCAGCTTAGTTGGCGGGGAGACCCAGTACTTC. Its translation: CASSLVGGETQYF. The V gene is TRBV7-2, the J gene TRBJ2-5; weak D call: TRBD2 (5 bases). V was clipped by 1 base and J by 5 bases, with 8 bases between them. CDR1 and CDR2 (germline): SGHTA, FQGNSA. The CDR3 runs to 13 residues.

This rearrangement joins TRBV9 to TRBJ1-6, with 8 positions matching TRBD1. V lost 1 base and J lost 7; bases outside the gene matches: 4. Germline V CDR1 and CDR2: SGDLS, YYNGEE. This CDR3 is 15 amino acids long. In DNA, the CDR3 is TGTGCCAGCAGCGTAAGCCAGGGGGCAAATTCACCCCTCCACTTT. Translated: CASSVSQGANSPLHF.

The chain carries TRBV5-4 and TRBJ1-1, with 9 nucleotides matching TRBD1. Germline V gene lookup returns CDR1 SGHNT and CDR2 YYREEE (reference sequence). Losses at the gene ends were 4 bases for V and 1 base for J; bases not matched to a gene: 5. The CDR3 sequence is 15 residues long. The CDR3 nucleotides read TGTGCCAGCAGCCTGGCGACAGGGGGGAACACTGAAGCTTTCTTT. Protein product: CASSLATGGNTEAFF.

The gene calls are TRBV7-2 and TRBJ2-7; 14 nucleotides agree with TRBD2. The CDR3 runs to 17 residues. J gave up 0 bases and V 5 bases, and 6 bases lay outside the gene matches. The V gene's germline CDR1 is SGHTA and CDR2 FQGNSA. CDR3 loop: CASSPGLAGGFSYEQYF. The CDR3, as DNA: TGTGCCAGCAGCCCCGGACTAGCGGGAGGATTCTCCTACGAGCAGTACTTC.

This chain links TRBV6-1 with TRBJ1-2; no reliable D call. This CDR3 has 14 residues. With 2 bases removed from V and 0 bases from J, the gap between germline ends came to 7 bases. The germline V gene encodes CDR1 MNHNS and CDR2 SASEGT. CDR3 sequence: CASSEYQANYGYTF. CDR3 coding DNA: TGTGCCAGCAGTGAATATCAGGCTAACTATGGCTACACCTTC.

About this clone: This same CDR3 is encoded by further DNA sequences in the sample. V gene TRBV6-5 combines with J gene TRBJ2-7; the D gene is possibly TRBD2 (6 bases). CDR3 length: 14 amino acids. In germline, CDR1 is MNHEY, CDR2 SVGAGI. V lost 0 bases, J lost 0 bases, and 6 bases lay in between. Written as DNA, the CDR3 is TGTGCCAGCAGTTACTCGGGGGGCTCCTACGAGCAGTACTTC. Protein sequence: CASSYSGGSYEQYF.

This sequence joins TRBV7-9 and TRBJ2-5; TRBD2 is a possible D gene (6 bases). Trimming took off 3 bases at V and 5 bases at J, with 19 bases between the two ends. The CDR3 is made up of 16 amino acids. The germline V gene has CDR1 SEHNR and CDR2 FQNEAQ (reference sequence). DNA of the CDR3: TGTGCCAGCAGCTTCGGGTGGGGTCCTAGCGAGGAGACCCAGTACTTC. It specifies CASSFGWGPSEETQYF.

The chain has TRBV6-5 and TRBJ2-7; 8 nucleotides align to TRBD2. The CDR3 length is 15 residues. Unmatched junction bases numbered 9, after V lost 6 bases and J lost 2 bases. Germline V gene data show CDR1 as MNHEY and CDR2 as SVGAGI. CDR3 DNA sequence: TGTGCCAGCAGGGATACAGCGGGGGTGACCTACGAGCAGTACTTC. Protein sequence: CASRDTAGVTYEQYF.

The gene calls are TRBV6-5 and TRBJ1-1, with D perhaps TRBD1 (6 bases). The CDR3 loop spans 13 amino acids. V dropped 2 bases and J dropped 6 bases, with 10 bases sitting between them. Germline lookup yields CDR1 MNHEY and CDR2 SVGAGI. The CDR3 sequence is CASSYTGRAEAFF. As DNA, the CDR3 is TGTGCCAGCAGTTACACAGGGAGGGCTGAAGCTTTCTTT.

For this clone: In the same sample, other DNA sequences code for this CDR3. The rearrangement joins TRBV2 to TRBJ2-3; no definite D call. V lost 1 base and J lost 0, with 5 bases in between. Germline-derived CDR1 and CDR2 are SNHLY and FYNNEI. CDR3 length equals 14 residues. The CDR3 loop reads CASSEGLSTDTQYF. Written as DNA, the CDR3 is TGTGCCAGCAGTGAAGGTCTCAGCACAGATACGCAGTATTTT. The variable domain in full, with the rest retrieved from reference TRBV2 and TRBJ2-3, is EPEVTQTPSHQVTQMGQEVILRCVPISNHLYFYWYRQILGQKVEFLVSFYNNEISEKSEIFDDQFSVERPDGSNFTLKIRSTKLEDSAMYFCASSEGLSTDTQYFGPGTRLTVL.

CDR3 nucleotide sequence: TGTGCCAGCAGCTATCGACAGGGGCATAGCAATCAGCCCCAGCATTTT. Translation gives CASSYRQGHSNQPQHF. This rearrangement joins TRBV5-6 to TRBJ1-5; the match to TRBD1 covers 8 bases. This CDR3 has 16 amino acids. The junction had 5 bases not matched to a gene; V was cut back by 3 bases and J by 0 bases. CDR1 is SGHDT, CDR2 YYEEEE, per germline.

The table lists this clone with a count of one. The rearrangement joins TRBV6-1 to TRBJ2-3; 9 nucleotides align to TRBD1. The ends lost 7 bases at V and 2 bases at J; junction bases unmatched: 4. The CDR3 runs 14 residues. The V gene's germline CDR1 is MNHNS and CDR2 SASEGT. CDR3 residues: CASMDRGYTDTQYF. The CDR3 nucleotides read TGTGCCAGCATGGACAGGGGTTACACAGATACGCAGTATTTT.

This clone occurred a few times. This rearrangement joins TRBV30 to TRBJ2-6; 7 bases line up with TRBD2. The CDR3 length is 14 residues. The V and J ends lost 8 bases and 0 bases, in that order; junction bases with no gene match: 4. Germline assignment: CDR1 GTSNPN and CDR2 SVGIG (reference sequence). The CDR3 is CAGGGYSGANVLTF. In nucleotides, the CDR3 is TGTGCCGGGGGAGGGTACTCTGGGGCCAACGTCCTGACTTTC.

This chain links TRBV19 with TRBJ2-1; 7 bases line up with TRBD1. Germline V gene sequence: CDR1 LNHDA, CDR2 SQIVND (reference sequence). V dropped 5 bases and J dropped 3; count of bases not matched to a gene: 13. There are 17 residues in the CDR3. CDR3 amino acids: CASSLRQGQVVYNEQFF. CDR3 DNA sequence: TGTGCCAGTAGTTTGAGACAGGGACAAGTTGTCTACAATGAGCAGTTCTTC.

This chain joins TRBV6-1 and TRBJ2-1; 10 nucleotides line up with TRBD2. The CDR3 sequence is 17 residues long. The germline V gene has CDR1 MNHNS and CDR2 SASEGT. V trimming: 0 bases; J trimming: 6 bases; junction bases outside the gene matches: 8. CDR3 sequence: CASSEALALAGANEQFF. CDR3 DNA sequence: TGTGCCAGCAGTGAAGCTTTAGCGCTAGCGGGAGCCAATGAGCAGTTCTTC.